This T cell receptor (beta chain) was retrieved from a study of cytomegalovirus exposure and HLA in healthy donors. About this clone itself: Its antigen is currently unknown.

Whole-study results and caveats: No immune exposure information besides CMV serostatus was available. Per published accounts, TCR beta sequences correctly predicted the HLA-A and HLA-B alleles of most subjects. Analyzed later, association rates of TCRs varied across HLA loci, with DRB1 most and HLA-C fewest.

13 Jbeta primers and 60 Vbeta primers were used for the PCR. This table comes from immunoSEQ multiplex PCR, and its TCRdb copy is limited to in-frame clones, with some not included. The table shows about 200,000 clones, with around 86% occurring only once. The CDR3 length is 13 residues. V gave up 4 bases and J gave up 10 bases, with 11 bases separating them. Germline CDR1 MNHEY, CDR2 SVGAGI. This clonotype was obtained from a woman aged 50 to 60 in good health and CMV-seropositive. The sequenced sample consisted of PBMCs. V usage is TRBV6-5 and J usage is TRBJ1-6, with D possibly matching TRBD1 (6 bases). The CDR3 here is CASSSPGESPLHF. The CDR3 DNA reads as TGTGCCAGCAGTTCTCCAGGGGAATCACCCCTCCACTTT.